This TCR beta chain was sequenced in a study of T cells expressing NK-cell markers. Turning to the study itself: The authors sequenced eight donors, of whom seven were HCMV-seropositive and one was seronegative.

Reanalyzing the 5' RACE reads, TCRdb keeps one entry per CDR3 protein, without DNA. The sample totals 440,000 or so distinct CDR3 sequences. Material for sequencing was blood T cells: a sorted CD56 or NKG2C T cell subset, CD4+ or CD8+ T cells, or bulk PBMC T cells (not recorded which). The TCR sequence derives from a woman aged 18 to 69 in good health.

CDR3 sequence: CSVVSGGNEQFF. V gene TRBV29-1 combines with J gene TRBJ2-1; TCRdb lists TRBD1, though no DNA is available to test this call. Germline V lookup: CDR1 SQVTM, CDR2 ANQGSEA. CDR3 length: 12 residues.